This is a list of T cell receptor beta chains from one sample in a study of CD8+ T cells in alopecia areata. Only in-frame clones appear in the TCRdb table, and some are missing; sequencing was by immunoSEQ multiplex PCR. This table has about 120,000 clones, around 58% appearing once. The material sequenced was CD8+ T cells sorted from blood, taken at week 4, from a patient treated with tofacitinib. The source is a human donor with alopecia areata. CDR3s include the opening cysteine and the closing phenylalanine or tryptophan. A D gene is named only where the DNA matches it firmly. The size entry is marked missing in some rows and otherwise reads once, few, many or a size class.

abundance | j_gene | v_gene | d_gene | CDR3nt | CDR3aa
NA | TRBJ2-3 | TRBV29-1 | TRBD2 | TGCAGCGTTGTAAGACTAGCGGGGGGGGCAGATACGCAGTATTTT | CSVVRLAGGADTQYF
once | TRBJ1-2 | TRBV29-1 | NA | TGCAGCGTTGAGGGGAACGACTATGGCTACACCTTC | CSVEGNDYGYTF
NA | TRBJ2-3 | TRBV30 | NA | TGTGCCTGGGCCCGAGACGCTGCTAGCACAGATACGCAGTATTTT | CAWARDAASTDTQYF
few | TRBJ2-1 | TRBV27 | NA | TGTGCCAGCAAAACGCCGATCAATGAGCAGTTCTTC | CASKTPINEQFF
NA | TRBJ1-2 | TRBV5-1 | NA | TGCGCCAGCAGCTTGGACTATGGCTACACCTTC | CASSLDYGYTF
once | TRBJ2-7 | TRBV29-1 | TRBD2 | TGCAGCGGGCTGGCGACCAGCGGGGGGGCTCTCGACGAGCAGTACTTC | CSGLATSGGALDEQYF
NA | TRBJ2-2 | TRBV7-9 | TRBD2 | TGTGCCAGCAGCCAAGGACTAGCGAACACCGGGGAGCTGTTTTTT | CASSQGLANTGELFF
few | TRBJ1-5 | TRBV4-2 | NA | TGTGCCAGCAGCCAAGAATCGGCCAGCAATCAGCCCCAGCATTTT | CASSQESASNQPQHF
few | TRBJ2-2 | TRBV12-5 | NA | TGTGCTTGCAAAGTACCCGGGGAGCTGTTTTTT | CACKVPGELFF
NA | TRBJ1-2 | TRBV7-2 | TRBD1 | TGTGCCAGCAGCCTAGACAGGGGGCCCAACTATGGCTACACCTTC | CASSLDRGPNYGYTF
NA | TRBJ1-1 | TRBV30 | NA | TGTGCCTGGAGTGTCGTAGGGTCAGGAGCTTTCTTT | CAWSVVGSGAFF
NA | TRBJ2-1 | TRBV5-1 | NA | TGCGCCAGCAGCTTGCGCAGCCACAATGAGCAGTTCTTC | CASSLRSHNEQFF
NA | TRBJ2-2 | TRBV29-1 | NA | TGCAGCGTTGATTGGGACACCGGGGAGCTGTTTTTT | CSVDWDTGELFF
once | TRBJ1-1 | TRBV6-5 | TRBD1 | TGTGCCAGCCAGGGGGGCACTGAAGCTTTCTTT | CASQGGTEAFF
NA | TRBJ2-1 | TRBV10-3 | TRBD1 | TGTGCCATCAGTGAGTCGGGACAGAGATTAAATGAGCAGTTCTTC | CAISESGQRLNEQFF
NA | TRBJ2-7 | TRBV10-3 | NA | TGTGCCATCAGTGGCGATCCGGACGGTTCCTACGAGCAGTACTTC | CAISGDPDGSYEQYF
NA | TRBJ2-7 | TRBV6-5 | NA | TGTGCCAGCAGCCAGGGGTCCCCCTACGAGCAGTACTTC | CASSQGSPYEQYF
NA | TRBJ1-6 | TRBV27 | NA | TGTGCCAGCAGGGACGGTAATAATTCACCCCTCCACTTT | CASRDGNNSPLHF
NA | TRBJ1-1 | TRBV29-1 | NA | TGCAGCGCAACAGAGAACACTGAAGCTTTCTTT | CSATENTEAFF
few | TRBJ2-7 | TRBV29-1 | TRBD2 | TGCAGCGTTGAGCTAGCGGGGCGGTCCTTTAACTACGAGCAGTACTTC | CSVELAGRSFNYEQYF
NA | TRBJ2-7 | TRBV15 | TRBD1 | TGTGCCACCAGCAAAGGGACAGGTAACGACGAGCAGTACTTC | CATSKGTGNDEQYF
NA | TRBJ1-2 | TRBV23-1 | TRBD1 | TGCGCCAGCAGCGGGACAGGGCACTATGGCTACACCTTC | CASSGTGHYGYTF
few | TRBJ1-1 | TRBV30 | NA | TGTGCCTGGCTTGGAGTGACAGTTGAAGCTTTCTTT | CAWLGVTVEAFF
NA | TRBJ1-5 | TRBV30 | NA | TGTGCCTGGAGGAGAACAGGCTCAGGGCCCCAGCATTTT | CAWRRTGSGPQHF
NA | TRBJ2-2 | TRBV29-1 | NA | TGCAGCGTTGCGGGGGGCGAGTACACCGGGGAGCTGTTTTTT | CSVAGGEYTGELFF